The 32 T cell receptor beta chains below all came from one sample that was sequenced in a study of blood T cells in healthy people across ages (dated by TCRdb to the mid-2010s). The library was obtained by 5' RACE. Instrument used: Illumina HiSeq 2500. The second PCR ran for roughly 7 to 12 cycles and used a J-beta primer mix along with a sample-barcoded 5' primer. The raw public reads went through TCRdb reprocessing: fastp at Q25, MiXCR clone calling, in-frame beta chains kept. Rows matching on CDR3 protein sequence are summarized as one entry with the most common DNA and genes. Within this sample are about 1.6 million distinct CDR3 sequences, with 30% to 40% of them counted one time only. The ten largest make up approximately 11% of the sample. The material sequenced was blood. Every receptor here comes from a woman in her 30s in good health.

This clonotype has a handful of counts. The genes are TRBV13 and TRBJ2-5; D not resolved. The CDR3 is 14 residues long. Looked up from germline, CDR1 is PRHDT and CDR2 is FYEKMQ (reference sequence). V shed 5 bases and J shed 4 bases, with 14 bases lying between them. CDR3 coding DNA: TGTGCCAGCAGCGGTGACCCGAGTGGAGAGACCCAGTACTTC. Residues: CASSGDPSGETQYF.

The chain combines TRBV3-1 with TRBJ2-5; D ambiguous. V shed 0 bases and J shed 4 bases, with 9 bases lying between them. The CDR3 has 14 amino acids. CDR1 and CDR2 (germline): LGHDT, YNNKEL (reference sequence). This CDR3 is CASSQDPKRETQYF. CDR3 DNA: TGTGCCAGCAGCCAAGATCCTAAGCGAGAGACCCAGTACTTC.

The J gene is TRBJ2-7, the V gene TRBV5-1, with D hard to call. From germline, CDR1 is SGHRS and CDR2 YFSETQ. Trimming took 1 base from V and 2 from J, leaving 22 bases between them. This CDR3 has 18 amino acids. CDR3 coding DNA: TGCGCCAGCAGCTTGACGGGTGCCGCCCCATCGTACCCCTACGAGCAGTACTTC. Its translation is CASSLTGAAPSYPYEQYF.

This clonotype is large. V gene TRBV27 combines with J gene TRBJ2-2, with D unclear. This CDR3 contains 13 residues. Germline V CDR1 and CDR2: MNHEY, SMNVEV (reference sequence). Trimming took off 6 bases at V and 6 bases at J, with 11 bases between the two ends. As DNA, the CDR3 is TGTGCCAGCAGGGAACACAGCGCCGGGGAGCTGTTTTTT. Translating it yields CASREHSAGELFF.

This clonotype was found a few times. V usage is TRBV5-1 and J usage is TRBJ2-1; TRBD2 might be the D (6 bases). The CDR3 has 17 residues. CDR1 SGHRS and CDR2 YFSETQ come from the germline V gene. Trimming removed 4 bases at V and 3 bases at J, with 20 bases between. The CDR3 DNA follows: TGCGCCAGCAGCGACACGCTTTGGGATAGCGGCTACAATGAGCAGTTCTTC. The encoded protein is CASSDTLWDSGYNEQFF.

There are many counts of this clonotype. The chain is built from TRBV15 and TRBJ2-7; D gene unclear. Germline loops: CDR1 LNHNV, CDR2 YYDKDF (reference sequence). The CDR3 loop spans 12 amino acids. Trimming pared 6 bases from V and 3 bases from J, leaving 9 bases between. CDR3: CATRGGLYEQYF. The CDR3 DNA follows: TGTGCCACCAGGGGCGGCCTCTACGAGCAGTACTTC.

The rearrangement joins TRBV3-1 to TRBJ1-2; perhaps TRBD1 as D (5 bases). The V gene lost 4 bases and the J gene lost 0 bases, with 18 bases spanning the gap. CDR1 LGHDT and CDR2 YNNKEL come from the germline V gene (reference sequence). The length of the CDR3 is 17 residues. CDR3 sequence: CASSLTRWGSANYGYTF. The CDR3 nucleotides read TGTGCCAGCAGCCTAACGCGTTGGGGCTCAGCTAACTATGGCTACACCTTC. The whole variable domain, filled in from reference TRBV3-1 and TRBJ1-2, reads DTAVSQTPKYLVTQMGNDKSIKCEQNLGHDTMYWYKQDSKKFLKIMFSYNNKELIINETVPNRFSPKSPDKAHLNLHINSLELGDSAVYFCASSLTRWGSANYGYTFGSGTRLTVV.

The V and J genes are TRBV12-3 or TRBV12-4 and TRBJ2-2, with 12 bases identical to TRBD2. Unmatched junction bases numbered 6, after V lost 6 bases and J lost 4 bases. The CDR3 contains 16 residues. The CDR3 region has the DNA TGTGCCAGCAGCCCCTGGGGACTAGCGGGCACCGGGGAGCTGTTTTTT. This gives the protein CASSPWGLAGTGELFF.

This clonotype was seen more than once but under ten times. The chain joins TRBV7-3 to TRBJ2-4, with D hard to call. The DNA end is more similar to TRBJ2-7, so the J call may be wrong. The CDR3 covers 15 residues. Germline CDR1 is SGHTA and CDR2 is FQGTGA. CDR3 DNA: TGTGCCAGCAGCTCCTGTACAGCATTTCCCACCGAGCAGTACTTC. This codes for CASSSCTAFPTEQYF.

This chain connects TRBV12-3 or TRBV12-4 to TRBJ1-5; D remains ambiguous. The CDR3 is 12 amino acids. The V end was cut by 5 bases, the J end by 5 bases, with 7 bases between. The CDR3 loop reads CASSPTYQPQHF. The CDR3 DNA reads as TGTGCCAGCAGTCCTACCTATCAGCCCCAGCATTTT.

The gene calls are TRBV6-2 or TRBV6-3 and TRBJ2-1; possibly TRBD1 for D (6 bases). The germline gives CDR1 MNHEY, CDR2 SVGEGT. The length of the CDR3 is 12 residues. Trimming took 7 bases from V and 9 from J, leaving 13 bases between them. The CDR3 is CASTQGLSEQFF. The CDR3 DNA sequence: TGTGCCAGCACTCAGGGGTTGAGTGAGCAGTTCTTC.

V is TRBV7-3 and J is TRBJ1-6; the D is unclear. The CDR3 length is 15 residues. Per germline, CDR1 SGHTA and CDR2 FQGTGA. The V gene lost 2 bases and the J gene lost 6 bases, with 11 bases spanning the gap. The CDR3 DNA reads TGTGCCAGCAGCTTATTGCACGGCAGTAATTCACCCCTCCACTTT. Its translation is CASSLLHGSNSPLHF.

The chain has TRBV4-2 and TRBJ1-2, with a possible D match to TRBD1 (6 bases). This CDR3 has 18 residues. CDR1 and CDR2 (germline): LGHNA, YNFKEQ. The V end lost 0 bases, the J end lost 4 bases, and 21 bases lay between the germline ends. The CDR3 spells CASSQDRDRLHSPYGYTF. The DNA of the CDR3 is TGTGCCAGCAGCCAAGATCGCGACAGGCTACATAGCCCCTATGGCTACACCTTC.

The chain has TRBV6-1 and TRBJ2-7, with TRBD1 as a possible D gene (5 bases). The V gene lost 7 bases and the J gene lost 2 bases, with 12 bases spanning the gap. This CDR3 region has 13 residues. Germline loops: CDR1 MNHNS, CDR2 SASEGT. The CDR3 here is CASISRQTYEQYF. CDR3 in DNA: TGTGCCAGCATTTCCAGACAGACCTACGAGCAGTACTTC.

About this clonotype itself: The junction shows a germline mismatch at one end, possibly a read error. CDR3 DNA: TGTGCCGGCAGCTTAGTGTCCAGGGCGAACACTGAAGCTTTCTTT. As protein: CAGSLVSRANTEAFF. The chain is built from TRBV13 and TRBJ1-1, with D perhaps TRBD1 (5 bases). CDR3 length: 15 amino acids. Germline lookup yields CDR1 PRHDT and CDR2 FYEKMQ (reference sequence).

This clonotype occurred a few times. The chain uses TRBV11-1 and TRBJ2-2; no clear D. Trimming took 3 bases from V and 8 from J, leaving 16 bases between them. Germline V lookup: CDR1 SGHAT, CDR2 FQDESV (reference sequence). CDR3 size: 15 residues. The DNA for the CDR3 is TGTGCCAGCAGCTTCAGTCGCTCGTCCCCGGGGGAGCTGTTTTTT. Encoded protein: CASSFSRSSPGELFF.

The chain has TRBV20-1 and TRBJ2-1; 16 bases match TRBD2. This CDR3 region has 17 residues. V lost 5 bases to trimming and J lost 5 bases; unmatched junction nucleotides: 9. Germline CDR1 reads DFQATT; CDR2 reads SNEGSKA (reference sequence). CDR3 loop: CSASSGLAGGPNNEQFF. The CDR3, as DNA: TGCAGTGCTTCCTCGGGACTAGCGGGAGGGCCAAACAATGAGCAGTTCTTC.

This chain links TRBV20-1 with TRBJ2-1, with 12 bases fitting TRBD1. The CDR3 extends over 12 amino acids. CDR1 is DFQATT and CDR2 is SNEGSKA in the germline V gene (reference sequence). V dropped 8 bases and J dropped 9; count of bases not matched to a gene: 5. CDR3 residues: CSSGTGGSEQFF. The CDR3 DNA is TGCAGTTCCGGGACAGGGGGCAGTGAGCAGTTCTTC.

J is TRBJ2-7 and V is TRBV4-1, with a tentative D call TRBD2 (6 bases). The CDR3 totals 15 residues. V gave up 0 bases and J gave up 3 bases, with 12 bases separating them. Looked up from germline, CDR1 is MGHRA and CDR2 is YSYEKL. The CDR3 DNA follows: TGCGCCAGCAGCCAAGAAACAGGAGGGTTCTACGAGCAGTACTTC. It yields the protein CASSQETGGFYEQYF.

The rearrangement joins TRBV2 to TRBJ2-3, with TRBD1 matching 8 bases. Germline V gene lookup returns CDR1 SNHLY and CDR2 FYNNEI. This CDR3 region has 18 residues. Losses at the gene ends were 1 base for V and 5 bases for J; bases not matched to a gene: 14. The DNA for the CDR3 is TGTGCCAGCAGTGAAGTCCCCACAGGGGGGTCGTTAGTAGATACGCAGTATTTT. Its protein product is CASSEVPTGGSLVDTQYF. Full variable domain (remainder filled in from reference TRBV2 and TRBJ2-3): EPEVTQTPSHQVTQMGQEVILRCVPISNHLYFYWYRQILGQKVEFLVSFYNNEISEKSEIFDDQFSVERPDGSNFTLKIRSTKLEDSAMYFCASSEVPTGGSLVDTQYFGPGTRLTVL.

This clonotype showed up just a few times. V usage is TRBV29-1 and J usage is TRBJ1-1, with 8 bases identical to TRBD1. V trimming: 4 bases; J trimming: 1 base; junction bases outside the gene matches: 11. CDR3 length: 16 amino acids. CDR1 is SQVTM and CDR2 is ANQGSEA in the germline V gene. CDR3: CSVGLGQALRNTEAFF. Here the CDR3 DNA reads TGCAGCGTTGGGTTGGGACAGGCTTTAAGGAACACTGAAGCTTTCTTT. Full variable domain (remainder filled in from reference TRBV29-1 and TRBJ1-1): SAVISQKPSRDICQRGTSLTIQCQVDSQVTMMFWYRQQPGQSLTLIATANQGSEATYESGFVIDKFPISRPNLTFSTLTVSNMSPEDSSIYLCSVGLGQALRNTEAFFGQGTRLTVV.

Only a few counts were recorded for this clonotype. The V gene is TRBV20-1, the J gene TRBJ2-1, with 7 bases lining up with TRBD2. The CDR3 has 16 amino acids. The germline V gene encodes CDR1 DFQATT and CDR2 SNEGSKA (reference sequence). J gave up 0 bases and V 3 bases, and 8 bases lay outside the gene matches. CDR3 sequence (DNA): TGCAGTGCTAGTGGACTTTCTAGCGGCTCCTACAATGAGCAGTTCTTC. It codes for CSASGLSSGSYNEQFF.

The chain links TRBV5-1 to TRBJ2-1; possibly TRBD1 for D (5 bases). Germline CDR1 reads SGHRS; CDR2 reads YFSETQ. Deletions cut 7 bases from V and 0 bases from J, with 17 bases between. The CDR3 length is 16 residues. Written as DNA, the CDR3 is TGCGCCAGCTCCGCAGGGTCGGAGAGCTCCTACAATGAGCAGTTCTTC. It translates to CASSAGSESSYNEQFF.

The CDR3 DNA reads as TGTGCCAGCAGCCTCCCCAATAATGAAAAACTGTTTTTT. The encoded protein is CASSLPNNEKLFF. This sequence joins TRBV4-2 and TRBJ1-4; D is ambiguous. Trimming cost V 4 bases and J 4 bases, with 7 bases left between them. This CDR3 is built from 13 residues. In germline, CDR1 is LGHNA, CDR2 YNFKEQ.

This rearrangement joins TRBV27 to TRBJ1-1, with D uncertain. V gave up 9 bases and J gave up 0 bases, with 14 bases separating them. This CDR3 comprises 14 residues. Germline CDR1 MNHEY, CDR2 SMNVEV (reference sequence). The CDR3 sequence is CASQVGFMNTEAFF. CDR3 nucleotide sequence: TGTGCCAGTCAGGTGGGGTTTATGAACACTGAAGCTTTCTTT.

This clonotype was recorded a few times. V gene TRBV29-1 combines with J gene TRBJ2-1, with no clear D. Trimming took 2 bases from V and 15 from J, leaving 14 bases between them. The CDR3 extends over 11 amino acids. Germline V gives CDR1 SQVTM, CDR2 ANQGSEA. The DNA for the CDR3 is TGCAGCGTTGAAAGATGTACAGAGAGGTTCTTC. It yields the protein CSVERCTERFF.

This clonotype was observed at least ten times. The rearrangement uses TRBV6-6 and TRBJ2-5, with D perhaps TRBD1 (5 bases). The J call could be wrong; TRBJ2-7 is a better fit for the DNA end. This CDR3 has 13 amino acids. Germline V lookup: CDR1 MNHNY, CDR2 SVGAGI (reference sequence). This CDR3 reads CASSYSGHNEQYF. The CDR3 DNA is TGTGCCAGCAGTTACTCGGGGCACAACGAGCAGTACTTC.

This clonotype was seen a handful of times. This sequence joins TRBV6-1 and TRBJ1-6; 7 bases line up with TRBD1. The V and J ends lost 4 bases and 6 bases, in that order; junction bases with no gene match: 6. The V gene's germline CDR1 is MNHNS and CDR2 SASEGT. The CDR3 runs 15 residues. The CDR3 DNA sequence: TGTGCCAGCAGTGTGACAGGGCCGATTAATTCACCCCTCCACTTT. Its translation: CASSVTGPINSPLHF.

The rearrangement links TRBV30 to TRBJ1-2, with 8 bases fitting TRBD1. The junction had 6 bases not matched to a gene; V was cut back by 1 base and J by 8 bases. Germline values: CDR1 GTSNPN, CDR2 SVGIG (reference sequence). CDR3 length: 13 amino acids. CDR3 coding DNA: TGTGCCTGGAGTGAGGGCAGGGGGCAAGGCTACACCTTC. It yields the protein CAWSEGRGQGYTF. Full variable domain (outside the CDR3, taken from reference TRBV30 and TRBJ1-2): SQTIHQWPATLVQPVGSPLSLECTVEGTSNPNLYWYRQAAGRGLQLLFYSVGIGQISSEVPQNLSASRPQDRQFILSSKKLLLSDSGFYLCAWSEGRGQGYTFGSGTRLTVV.

This chain links TRBV29-1 with TRBJ2-7, with D possibly being TRBD1 (6 bases). The CDR3 is 16 amino acids. Trimming left V 0 bases short and J 5 bases short, with 20 bases between. Germline CDR1 reads SQVTM; CDR2 reads ANQGSEA. The CDR3 here is CSVEDRGGRGTHEQYF. CDR3 DNA sequence: TGCAGCGTTGAAGATCGTGGGGGAAGGGGGACCCACGAGCAGTACTTC.

The V call is TRBV20-1, the J call TRBJ2-7, with a possible D match to TRBD2 (6 bases). V shed 2 bases and J shed 0 bases, with 11 bases lying between them. The CDR3 extends over 14 amino acids. From germline, CDR1 is DFQATT and CDR2 SNEGSKA (reference sequence). The CDR3 spells CSARYPAGSYEQYF. DNA for the CDR3: TGCAGTGCTAGATATCCAGCGGGCTCCTACGAGCAGTACTTC.

The chain combines TRBV24-1 with TRBJ1-2; 7 bases fit TRBD1. V was clipped by 3 bases and J by 8 bases; unmatched bases: 11. Per the germline V gene, CDR1 is KGHDR and CDR2 is SFDVKD. The CDR3 contains 15 residues. The CDR3 here is CATSDPRQGKEGYTF. In DNA form, the CDR3 reads TGTGCCACCAGTGATCCGCGACAGGGTAAAGAAGGCTACACCTTC.